Presented here are 9 T cell receptor beta chains from one specimen sequenced in a study of blood T cell repertoires in COVID-19. Some clones are missing from TCRdb's copy, which holds only in-frame ones; the method was immunoSEQ multiplex PCR. The sample has tens of thousands of clones, over 60% seen once. Sequencing was done on a sample of peripheral blood. The receptor source for this set is a human donor in a cohort sampled during active COVID-19.

A word on this clone: The same CDR3 is also encoded by other DNA sequences in this sample. CDR3 DNA: TGTGCCAGCAGCTTAGCGGGGGGGAACACTGAAGCTTTCTTT. Translated, it gives CASSLAGGNTEAFF. The chain has TRBV7-2 and TRBJ1-1; D might be TRBD1 (5 bases). CDR3 length equals 14 residues. The V gene lost 0 bases and the J gene lost 1 base, with 6 bases spanning the gap. The V gene's germline CDR1 is SGHTA and CDR2 FQGNSA.

The rearrangement uses TRBV2 and TRBJ1-6; D might be TRBD1 (5 bases). V was cut by 4 bases and J by 7 bases, with 14 bases left in between. Germline V gene data show CDR1 as SNHLY and CDR2 as FYNNEI. The CDR3 runs to 15 residues. The CDR3 DNA reads as TGTGCCAGCAGTGTGGGGCAGCCAGTAAATTCACCCCTCCACTTT. This translates into CASSVGQPVNSPLHF. Full variable domain (missing parts from reference TRBV2 and TRBJ1-6): EPEVTQTPSHQVTQMGQEVILRCVPISNHLYFYWYRQILGQKVEFLVSFYNNEISEKSEIFDDQFSVERPDGSNFTLKIRSTKLEDSAMYFCASSVGQPVNSPLHFGNGTRLTVT.

V is TRBV5-6 and J is TRBJ1-2, with D tentatively TRBD1 (5 bases). The CDR3 has 16 residues. Germline-derived CDR1 and CDR2 are SGHDT and YYEEEE. V lost 0 bases, J lost 7 bases, and 19 bases lay in between. CDR3 region: CASSLAGGSIRLGYTF. The CDR3 DNA reads as TGTGCCAGCAGCTTGGCGGGGGGTTCCATCAGACTTGGCTACACCTTC. Based on the CDR3 plus reference TRBV5-6 and TRBJ1-2, the full variable domain is DAGVTQSPTHLIKTRGQQVTLRCSPKSGHDTVSWYQQALGQGPQFIFQYYEEEERQRGNFPDRFSGHQFPNYSSELNVNALLLGDSALYLCASSLAGGSIRLGYTFGSGTRLTVV.

This clone occurred once. This CDR3 is CASSENAGATQYEQYF. The CDR3 bases are TGTGCCAGCAGTGAAAATGCGGGGGCAACACAATACGAGCAGTACTTC. The chain employs TRBV2 and TRBJ2-7; possible D gene TRBD2, 7 bases. Germline values: CDR1 SNHLY, CDR2 FYNNEI. V was pared by 2 bases and J by 4 bases, with 18 bases between. The CDR3 is made up of 16 amino acids.

This clone was observed a single time. V is TRBV11-2 and J is TRBJ2-3; 9 nucleotides line up with TRBD2. The CDR3 has 15 residues. V lost 4 bases and J lost 5; bases outside the gene matches: 7. The germline gives CDR1 SGHAT, CDR2 FQNNGV. CDR3 nucleotide sequence: TGTGCCAGCAGCTCGCGGGCAGCGGGAGGAGATACGCAGTATTTT. This encodes CASSSRAAGGDTQYF.

The V and J genes are TRBV7-2 and TRBJ2-1; 7 bases are a match to TRBD2. The CDR3 totals 15 residues. CDR1 is SGHTA and CDR2 is FQGNSA in the germline V gene. V lost 4 bases, J lost 6 bases, and 9 bases stayed unmatched. CDR3 sequence reads: CASSYALGGGNEQFF. The DNA for the CDR3 is TGTGCCAGCAGCTACGCTCTAGGCGGGGGCAATGAGCAGTTCTTC.

The chain uses TRBV18 and TRBJ1-1; D is unresolved. The germline V gene encodes CDR1 KGHSH and CDR2 LQKENI. V dropped 1 base and J dropped 0 bases, with 6 bases sitting between them. This CDR3 region has 14 residues. Here the CDR3 DNA reads TGTGCCAGCTCACCACAATTCATGAACACTGAAGCTTTCTTT. Amino acids: CASSPQFMNTEAFF.

The CDR3 region has the DNA TGTGCCAGCAGTCTAGCGGGGGGAACCGGGGAGCTGTTTTTT. Its translation: CASSLAGGTGELFF. The chain links TRBV28 to TRBJ2-2; 11 bases match TRBD2. Trimming removed 5 bases from V and 5 bases from J; junction bases left unmatched: 1. The CDR3 consists of 14 residues. Per germline, CDR1 MDHEN and CDR2 SYDVKM.

The chain employs TRBV19 and TRBJ2-2, with D possibly being TRBD1 (5 bases). The CDR3 consists of 14 residues. Trimming left V 7 bases short and J 7 bases short, with 16 bases between. CDR1 and CDR2 from the germline V gene are LNHDA and SQIVND (reference sequence). This CDR3 is CASTSAGKVGELFF. The CDR3 DNA sequence: TGTGCCAGTACCTCGGCAGGGAAGGTCGGGGAGCTGTTTTTT. Full variable domain (outside the CDR3, taken from reference TRBV19 and TRBJ2-2): DGGITQSPKYLFRKEGQNVTLSCEQNLNHDAMYWYRQDPGQGLRLIYYSQIVNDFQKGDIAEGYSVSREKKESFPLTVTSAQKNPTAFYLCASTSAGKVGELFFGEGSRLTVL.